Described below is a single TCR beta chain sequence and its context. Its antigen remains unknown. V was pared by 0 bases and J by 0 bases, with 8 bases between. Germline CDR1 is MNHNS and CDR2 is SASEGT. The CDR3 runs 15 residues. Time point meaning: pretreatment peripheral blood. This entry comes from a study of PD-L1 blockade in urothelial cancer. The wider study: Most patients, about 85% of the roughly 30, were males with bladder-origin cancer.

Study results and caveats: Tumor-linked clones in blood grew more by 3 weeks in durable-benefit patients.

Each PCR contained spiked-in synthetic TCR analog templates. TCRdb's table, derived via immunoSEQ multiplex PCR, lists solely in-frame clones and lacks some. The profile shows some 100,000 clones, around 89% of them singletons. This TCR derives from a woman of 80 years or more with urothelial cancer. The material was PBMCs, obtained around atezolizumab (anti-PD-L1) treatment. The chain couples TRBV6-1 to TRBJ2-5; D is perhaps TRBD1 (5 bases). The CDR3 loop reads CASSEAGADQETQYF. CDR3 nucleotides: TGTGCCAGCAGTGAAGCTGGGGCAGACCAAGAGACCCAGTACTTC.